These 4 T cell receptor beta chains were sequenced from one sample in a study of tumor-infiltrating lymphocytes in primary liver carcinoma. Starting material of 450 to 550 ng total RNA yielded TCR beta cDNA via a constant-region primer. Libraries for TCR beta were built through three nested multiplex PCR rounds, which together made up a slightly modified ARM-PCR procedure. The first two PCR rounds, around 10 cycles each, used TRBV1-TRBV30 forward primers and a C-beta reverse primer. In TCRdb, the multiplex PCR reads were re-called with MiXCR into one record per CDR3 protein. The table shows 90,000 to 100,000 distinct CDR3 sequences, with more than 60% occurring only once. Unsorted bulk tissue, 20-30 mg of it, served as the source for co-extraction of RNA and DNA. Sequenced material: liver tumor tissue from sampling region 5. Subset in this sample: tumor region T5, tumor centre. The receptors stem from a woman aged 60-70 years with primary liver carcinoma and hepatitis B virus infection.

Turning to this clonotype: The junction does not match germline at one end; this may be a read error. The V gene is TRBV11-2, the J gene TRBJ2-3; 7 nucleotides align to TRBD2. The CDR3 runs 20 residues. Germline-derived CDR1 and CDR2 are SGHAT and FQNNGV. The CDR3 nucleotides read TGTGCCAGCAGCCTCTACGCTATGGGGCTAGCGGCCCAAAGCACAAATACGCAGTATTTT. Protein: CASSLYAMGLAAQSTNTQYF.

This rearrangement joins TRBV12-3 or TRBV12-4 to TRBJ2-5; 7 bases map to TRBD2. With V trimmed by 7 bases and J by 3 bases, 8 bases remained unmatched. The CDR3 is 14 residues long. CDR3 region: CASNPSSGKETQYF. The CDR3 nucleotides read TGTGCCAGCAATCCGTCTAGCGGCAAAGAGACCCAGTACTTC.

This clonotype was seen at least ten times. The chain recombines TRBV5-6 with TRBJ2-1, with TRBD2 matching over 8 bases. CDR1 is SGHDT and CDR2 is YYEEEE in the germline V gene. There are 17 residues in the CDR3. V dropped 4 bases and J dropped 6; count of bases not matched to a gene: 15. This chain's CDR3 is CASSPRTAGLASNEQFF. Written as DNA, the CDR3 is TGTGCCAGCAGCCCCAGGACGGCAGGACTAGCAAGCAATGAGCAGTTCTTC.

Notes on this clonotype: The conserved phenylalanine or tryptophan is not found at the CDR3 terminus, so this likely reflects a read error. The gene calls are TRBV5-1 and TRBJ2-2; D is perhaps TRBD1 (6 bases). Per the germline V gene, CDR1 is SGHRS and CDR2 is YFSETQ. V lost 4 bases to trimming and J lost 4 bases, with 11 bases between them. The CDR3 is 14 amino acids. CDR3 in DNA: TGCGCCAGCAGCGTGGGACACTTCACCGGGGAGCTGTTTCTT. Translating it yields CASSVGHFTGELFL.